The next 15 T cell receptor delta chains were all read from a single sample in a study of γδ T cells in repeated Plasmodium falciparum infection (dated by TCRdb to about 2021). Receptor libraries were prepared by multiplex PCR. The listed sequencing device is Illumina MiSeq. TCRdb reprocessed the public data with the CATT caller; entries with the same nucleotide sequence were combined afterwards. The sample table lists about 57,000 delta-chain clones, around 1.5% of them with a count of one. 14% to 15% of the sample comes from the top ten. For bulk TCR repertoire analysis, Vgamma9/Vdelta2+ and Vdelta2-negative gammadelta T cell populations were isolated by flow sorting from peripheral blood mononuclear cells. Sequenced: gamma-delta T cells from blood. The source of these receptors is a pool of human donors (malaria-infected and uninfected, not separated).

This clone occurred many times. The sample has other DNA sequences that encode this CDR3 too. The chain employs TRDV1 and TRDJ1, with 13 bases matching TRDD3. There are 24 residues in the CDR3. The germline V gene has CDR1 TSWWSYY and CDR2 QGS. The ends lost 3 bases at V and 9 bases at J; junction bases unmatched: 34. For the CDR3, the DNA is TGTGCTCTTGGGGATACTTCCTACTTTAGGGGATGGGACTGGGGGATACGCGGATTCCGGGAACTCATCTTT. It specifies CALGDTSYFRGWDWGIRGFRELIF.

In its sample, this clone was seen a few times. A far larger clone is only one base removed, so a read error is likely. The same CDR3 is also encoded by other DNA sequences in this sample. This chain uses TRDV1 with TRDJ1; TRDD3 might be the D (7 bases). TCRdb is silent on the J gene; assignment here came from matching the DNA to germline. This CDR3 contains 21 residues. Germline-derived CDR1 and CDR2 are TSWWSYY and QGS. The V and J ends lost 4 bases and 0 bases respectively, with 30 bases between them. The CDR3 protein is CALGVSTCPPTGVGYTDKLIF. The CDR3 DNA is TGTGCTCTTGGGGTCAGCACCTGTCCTCCTACTGGGGTTGGGTACACCGATAAACTCATCTTT.

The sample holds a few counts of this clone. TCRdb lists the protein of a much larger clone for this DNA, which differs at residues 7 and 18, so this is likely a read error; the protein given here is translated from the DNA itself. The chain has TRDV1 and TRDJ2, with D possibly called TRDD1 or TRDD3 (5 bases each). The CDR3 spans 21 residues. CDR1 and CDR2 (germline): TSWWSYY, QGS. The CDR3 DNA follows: TGTGCTCTTGGGGAAGAGTTGTACCATGAAATGGGCAAAGGGGAGACAGCAAAACTCTTCTTT. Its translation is CALGEELYHEMGKGETAKLFF.

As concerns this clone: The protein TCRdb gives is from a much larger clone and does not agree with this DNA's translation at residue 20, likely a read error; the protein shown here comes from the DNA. The CDR3 DNA reads as TGTGCTCTTGGGGAACCCGTGAGGTCTTCCTACTGGGGGATAAAGGTGGCCGATAAACCCATCTTT. Its translation: CALGEPVRSSYWGIKVADKPIF. This chain joins TRDV1 and TRDJ1, with TRDD3 identical over 11 bases. This CDR3 spans 22 amino acids. Germline CDR1 is TSWWSYY and CDR2 is QGS.

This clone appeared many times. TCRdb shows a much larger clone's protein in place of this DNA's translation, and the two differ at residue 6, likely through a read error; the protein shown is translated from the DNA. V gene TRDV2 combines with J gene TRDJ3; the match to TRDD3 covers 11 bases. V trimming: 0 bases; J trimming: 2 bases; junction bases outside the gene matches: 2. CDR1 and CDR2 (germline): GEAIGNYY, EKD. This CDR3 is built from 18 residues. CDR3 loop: CACDTALGDTWDTRQMFF. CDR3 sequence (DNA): TGTGCCTGTGACACCGCACTGGGGGATACCTGGGACACCCGACAGATGTTTTTC.

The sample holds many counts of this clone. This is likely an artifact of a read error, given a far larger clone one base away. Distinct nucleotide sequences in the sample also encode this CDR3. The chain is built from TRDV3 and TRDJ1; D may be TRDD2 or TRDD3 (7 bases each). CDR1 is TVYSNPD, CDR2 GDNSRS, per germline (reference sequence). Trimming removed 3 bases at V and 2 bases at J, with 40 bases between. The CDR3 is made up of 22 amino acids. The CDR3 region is CAFRGTYFSYLLGFRGTDKLIF. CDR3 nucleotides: TGTGCCTTCCGTGGAACCTACTTTTCCTACCTACTGGGGTTTCGGGGGACCGATAAACTCATCTTT.

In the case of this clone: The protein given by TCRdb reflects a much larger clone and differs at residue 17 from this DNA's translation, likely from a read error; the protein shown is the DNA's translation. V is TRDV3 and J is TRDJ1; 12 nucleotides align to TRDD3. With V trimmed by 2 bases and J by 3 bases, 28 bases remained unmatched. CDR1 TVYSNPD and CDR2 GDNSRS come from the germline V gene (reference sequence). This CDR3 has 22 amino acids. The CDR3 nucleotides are TGTGCCTTTTGCCCGAGCTTCCTACAGTACTGGGGGATACCGGATCGTGCCGATAAACTCATCTTT. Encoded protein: CAFCPSFLQYWGIPDRADKLIF.

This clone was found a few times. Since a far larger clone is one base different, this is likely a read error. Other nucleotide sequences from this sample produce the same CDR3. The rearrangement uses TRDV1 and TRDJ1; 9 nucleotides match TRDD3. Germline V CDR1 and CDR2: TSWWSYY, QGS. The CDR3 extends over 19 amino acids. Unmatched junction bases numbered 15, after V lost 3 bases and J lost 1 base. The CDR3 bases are TGTGCTCTTGGGGAGTTCGGCATTTTCTGGGGGATCTTCACCGATAAACTCATCTTT. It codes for CALGEFGIFWGIFTDKLIF.

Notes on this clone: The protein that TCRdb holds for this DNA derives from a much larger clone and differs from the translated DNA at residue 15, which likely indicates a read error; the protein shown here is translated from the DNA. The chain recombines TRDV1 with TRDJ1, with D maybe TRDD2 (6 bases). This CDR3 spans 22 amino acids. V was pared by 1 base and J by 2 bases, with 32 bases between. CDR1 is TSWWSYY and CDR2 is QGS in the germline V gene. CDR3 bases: TGTGCTCTTGGGGAACGGGGGCCTTCCCACATACCCGGACTGGAGGATACCGATAAACTCATCTTT. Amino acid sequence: CALGERGPSHIPGLEDTDKLIF.

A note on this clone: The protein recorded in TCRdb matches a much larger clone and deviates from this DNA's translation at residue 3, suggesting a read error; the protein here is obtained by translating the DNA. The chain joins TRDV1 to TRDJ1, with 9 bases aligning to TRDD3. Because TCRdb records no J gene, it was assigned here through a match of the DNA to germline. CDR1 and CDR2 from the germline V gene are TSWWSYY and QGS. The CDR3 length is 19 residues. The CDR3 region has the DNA TGTGCTCCTGGGGAACTCCATATACGTAGTACTGGGGGAAGATGTAAACTCATCTTT. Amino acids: CAPGELHIRSTGGRCKLIF.

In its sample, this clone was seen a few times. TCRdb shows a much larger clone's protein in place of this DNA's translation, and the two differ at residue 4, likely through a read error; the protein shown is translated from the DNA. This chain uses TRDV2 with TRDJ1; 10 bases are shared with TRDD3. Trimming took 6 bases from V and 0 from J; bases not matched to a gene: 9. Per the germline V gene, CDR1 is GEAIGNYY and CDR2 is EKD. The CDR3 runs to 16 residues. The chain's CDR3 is CACSYWGIPNTDKLIF. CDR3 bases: TGTGCCTGTTCGTACTGGGGGATCCCAAACACCGATAAACTCATCTTT.

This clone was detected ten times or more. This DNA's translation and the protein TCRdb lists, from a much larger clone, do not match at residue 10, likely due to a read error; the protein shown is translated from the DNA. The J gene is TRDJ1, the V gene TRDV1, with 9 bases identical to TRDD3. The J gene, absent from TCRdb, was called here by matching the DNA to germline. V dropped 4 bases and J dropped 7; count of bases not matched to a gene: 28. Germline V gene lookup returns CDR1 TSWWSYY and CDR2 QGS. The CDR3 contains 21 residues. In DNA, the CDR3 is TGTGCTCTTGGGGGCTGTTCCTACCCGCCCGTGATACTGGGGGACCGGCTTAAACTCATCTTT. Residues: CALGGCSYPPVILGDRLKLIF.

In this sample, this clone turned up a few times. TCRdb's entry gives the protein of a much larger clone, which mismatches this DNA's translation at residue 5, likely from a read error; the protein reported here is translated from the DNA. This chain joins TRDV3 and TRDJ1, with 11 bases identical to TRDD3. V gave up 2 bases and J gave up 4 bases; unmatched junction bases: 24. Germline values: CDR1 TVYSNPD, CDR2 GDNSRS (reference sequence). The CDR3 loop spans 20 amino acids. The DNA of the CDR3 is TGTGCCTTTTTGGACCCTCCTTGGGCCCGTGGGGGATACGCGTACGATAAACTCATCTTT. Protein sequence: CAFLDPPWARGGYAYDKLIF. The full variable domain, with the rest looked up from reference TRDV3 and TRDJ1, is CDKVTQSSPDQTVASGSEVVLLCTYDTVYSNPDLFWYRIRPDYSFQFVFYGDNSRSEGADFTQGRFSVKHILTQKAFHLVISPVRTEDSATYYCAFLDPPWARGGYAYDKLIFGKGTRVTVEP.

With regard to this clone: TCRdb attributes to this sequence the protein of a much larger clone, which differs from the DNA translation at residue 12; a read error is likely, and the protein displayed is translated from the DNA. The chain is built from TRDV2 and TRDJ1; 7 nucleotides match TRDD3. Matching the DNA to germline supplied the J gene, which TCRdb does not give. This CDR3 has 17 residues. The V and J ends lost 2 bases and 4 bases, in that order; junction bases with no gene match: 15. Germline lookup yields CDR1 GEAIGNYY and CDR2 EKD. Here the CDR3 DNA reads TGTGCCTGTGACAACCGCCTACTGGGGTTTAACATCGATAAACTCATCTTT. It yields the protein CACDNRLLGFNIDKLIF.

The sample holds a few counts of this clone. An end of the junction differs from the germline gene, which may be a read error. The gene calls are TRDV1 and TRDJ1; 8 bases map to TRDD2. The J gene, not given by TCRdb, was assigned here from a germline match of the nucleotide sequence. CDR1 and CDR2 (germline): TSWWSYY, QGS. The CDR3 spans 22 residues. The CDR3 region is CSGELKIFLLTPGIMYTDKLIF. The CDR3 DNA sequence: TGCTCTGGGGAACTCAAAATCTTCCTACTGACCCCGGGGATCATGTACACCGATAAACTCATCTTT.